One sample yielded the 21 T cell receptor beta chains listed below, sequenced in a study of blood T cell repertoires in COVID-19. TCRdb's table, derived via immunoSEQ multiplex PCR, lists solely in-frame clones and lacks some. Of 300,000 or so clones in the sample, approximately 90% were seen once. Sequencing input: peripheral blood. These TCRs come from a woman aged 25 to 39 with COVID-19, enrolled during active disease.

The chain recombines TRBV28 with TRBJ2-7; a weak D match, TRBD1 (5 bases). From germline, CDR1 is MDHEN and CDR2 SYDVKM. The V and J ends lost 7 bases and 0 bases respectively, with 16 bases between them. The CDR3 runs to 15 residues. The CDR3 sequence: CASNEQDSSSYEQYF. Here the CDR3 DNA reads TGTGCCAGCAACGAACAGGATTCCAGCTCCTACGAGCAGTACTTC.

This chain connects TRBV4-2 to TRBJ2-3; D is ambiguous. The CDR3 is 14 amino acids. CDR1 and CDR2 from the germline V gene are LGHNA and YNFKEQ. V lost 1 base and J 2 bases, leaving 7 bases between the germline ends. CDR3 bases: TGTGCCAGCAGCCAAGCCGGTTACACAGATACGCAGTATTTT. Translation gives CASSQAGYTDTQYF.

The rearrangement links TRBV4-1 to TRBJ2-5, with TRBD2 matching 10 bases. The CDR3 runs to 17 residues. The V segment lost 1 base and the J segment 0 bases; nucleotides outside the gene matches: 5. Germline values: CDR1 MGHRA, CDR2 YSYEKL. In DNA form, the CDR3 reads TGCGCCAGCAGCCAAGCGCCTGGACTAGCGGACCAAGAGACCCAGTACTTC. This codes for CASSQAPGLADQETQYF.

The chain couples TRBV19 to TRBJ1-1; D unresolved. Per the germline V gene, CDR1 is LNHDA and CDR2 is SQIVND (reference sequence). The CDR3 runs 14 residues. Trimming shortened V by 5 bases and J by 2 bases, and 12 bases separated the two germline ends. Written as DNA, the CDR3 is TGTGCCAGTAGTCCCAACAGAGTTAACACTGAAGCTTTCTTT. Translated, it gives CASSPNRVNTEAFF.

V gene TRBV10-1 combines with J gene TRBJ1-1; possibly TRBD1 for D (5 bases). Trimming removed 4 bases at V and 6 bases at J, with 12 bases between. Germline loops: CDR1 WNHNN, CDR2 SYGVQD (reference sequence). The CDR3 sequence is 13 residues long. CDR3 loop: CASSAQVWAEAFF. CDR3 nucleotide sequence: TGCGCCAGCAGTGCACAGGTTTGGGCTGAAGCTTTCTTT.

The chain links TRBV6-5 to TRBJ1-5; 8 nucleotides agree with TRBD1. CDR1 and CDR2 (germline): MNHEY, SVGAGI. The V segment lost 6 bases and the J segment 1 base; nucleotides outside the gene matches: 5. CDR3 length: 15 amino acids. The CDR3 spells CASSSDRGSNQPQHF. The CDR3, as DNA: TGTGCCAGCAGCTCCGACAGGGGAAGCAATCAGCCCCAGCATTTT.

The genes are TRBV9 and TRBJ2-7, with 15 bases aligning to TRBD2. J was trimmed by 5 bases and V by 3 bases; bases with no gene match: 0. CDR1 is SGDLS, CDR2 YYNGEE, per germline. CDR3 size: 14 residues. CDR3 in amino acids: CASSGTSGRDEQYF. CDR3 coding DNA: TGTGCCAGCAGCGGGACTAGCGGGAGGGACGAGCAGTACTTC.

The rearrangement links TRBV6-5 to TRBJ2-7; the D gene is possibly TRBD1 (5 bases). Trimming pared 6 bases from V and 5 bases from J, leaving 20 bases between. Germline V gene sequence: CDR1 MNHEY, CDR2 SVGAGI. The CDR3 is made up of 15 amino acids. CDR3 bases: TGTGCCAGCAGCGCCCCAGGGAATTCCTGGGACGAGCAGTACTTC. This sequence encodes CASSAPGNSWDEQYF.

The gene calls are TRBV5-4 and TRBJ2-4; D might be TRBD2 (6 bases). This CDR3 is built from 12 residues. CDR1 SGHNT and CDR2 YYREEE come from the germline V gene (reference sequence). V lost 0 bases and J 10 bases, leaving 8 bases between the germline ends. The CDR3 sequence is CASSLASGIQYF. The CDR3 DNA is TGTGCCAGCAGCTTGGCCAGCGGGATTCAGTACTTC.

V is TRBV11-2 and J is TRBJ1-6; TRBD1 is a possible D gene (6 bases). CDR3 length: 15 amino acids. Germline CDR1 SGHAT, CDR2 FQNNGV. Trimming shortened V by 2 bases and J by 7 bases, and 12 bases separated the two germline ends. In DNA, the CDR3 is TGTGCCAGCAGCTTACGACAGGTTCAGAATTCACCCCTCCACTTT. Protein sequence: CASSLRQVQNSPLHF.

This clone was counted a single time. The chain has TRBV5-1 and TRBJ1-4; D is perhaps TRBD1 (5 bases). This CDR3 has 16 residues. Trimming removed 0 bases at V and 7 bases at J, with 16 bases between. CDR1 and CDR2 (germline): SGHRS, YFSETQ. The CDR3 loop reads CASSLVGLLGGEKLFF. The CDR3 bases are TGCGCCAGCAGCTTGGTGGGACTCCTCGGAGGTGAAAAACTGTTTTTT.

V usage is TRBV5-6 and J usage is TRBJ1-5, with a weak D call TRBD1 (6 bases). CDR3 length equals 13 residues. Germline V gene sequence: CDR1 SGHDT, CDR2 YYEEEE. V lost 2 bases and J 6 bases, leaving 9 bases between the germline ends. CDR3 DNA sequence: TGTGCCAGCAGCTTCGGCAGGGGTCAGCCCCAGCATTTT. Translation: CASSFGRGQPQHF.

The genes are TRBV3-1 (or the pseudogene TRBV3-2) and TRBJ2-4; tentatively, D is TRBD2 (6 bases). CDR1 and CDR2 (germline): LGHDT, YNNKEL (reference sequence). This CDR3 is 13 amino acids long. The V gene lost 4 bases and the J gene lost 6 bases, with 10 bases spanning the gap. The chain's CDR3 is CASSLGGVNIQYF. CDR3 coding DNA: TGTGCCAGCAGCCTAGGAGGGGTAAACATTCAGTACTTC.

This sequence joins TRBV7-9 and TRBJ2-2; 11 nucleotides match TRBD1. CDR1 is SEHNR and CDR2 is FQNEAQ in the germline V gene (reference sequence). The CDR3 has 17 amino acids. V shed 5 bases and J 0 bases; nucleotides not matched to a gene: 5. CDR3 DNA sequence: TGTGCCAGCAGCCCTCGGGACAGGGGGGCGAACACCGGGGAGCTGTTTTTT. It translates to CASSPRDRGANTGELFF.

This clone was seen a few times. The junction departs from the called germline gene at one end, perhaps through a read error. The V call is TRBV3-1 (or the pseudogene TRBV3-2), the J call TRBJ2-1; 9 nucleotides align to TRBD2. The germline V gene has CDR1 LGHDT and CDR2 YNNKEL (reference sequence). This CDR3 spans 16 amino acids. CDR3 DNA sequence: TGTGCCAGCAGCTCACGGGGCGGGAGGGCCTACCATGAGCAGTTCTTC. It yields the protein CASSSRGGRAYHEQFF.

This clone was picked up a small number of times. The CDR3 nucleotides read TGTGCCAGCAGTCGGAGCGGGAGCTCCTACAATGAGCAGTTCTTC. Residues: CASSRSGSSYNEQFF. The chain uses TRBV6-6 and TRBJ2-1; 8 bases agree with TRBD2. CDR1 is MNHNY and CDR2 is SVGAGI in the germline V gene (reference sequence). J lost 0 bases, V lost 5 bases, and 3 bases had no gene match. The CDR3 is made up of 15 amino acids.

Only a few counts were recorded for this clone. The V and J genes are TRBV14 and TRBJ2-2, with a tentative D call TRBD2 (6 bases). The CDR3 contains 16 residues. Per germline, CDR1 SGHDN and CDR2 FVKESK. Trimming shortened V by 5 bases and J by 1 base, and 14 bases separated the two germline ends. The chain's CDR3 is CASSARRGLNTGELFF. CDR3 bases: TGTGCCAGCAGCGCCCGGCGGGGTTTGAACACCGGGGAGCTGTTTTTT.

The table lists this clone with a few counts. The chain combines TRBV3-1 (or the pseudogene TRBV3-2) with TRBJ1-2; 10 nucleotides match TRBD1. The CDR3 is 14 amino acids. After removal of 1 base from V and 8 bases from J, the junction contained 4 bases not matched to a gene. Germline CDR1 and CDR2: LGHDT and YNNKEL (reference sequence). The CDR3 protein is CASSQGRDRGGYTF. The CDR3 DNA reads as TGTGCCAGCAGCCAAGGGAGGGACAGGGGCGGCTACACCTTC.

J is TRBJ2-3 and V is TRBV9; the D gene is possibly TRBD2 (5 bases). In germline, CDR1 is SGDLS, CDR2 YYNGEE. This CDR3 contains 15 residues. Trimming removed 4 bases at V and 6 bases at J, with 18 bases between. The CDR3 loop reads CASSPDGPGGDTQYF. The CDR3 DNA reads TGTGCCAGCAGCCCGGACGGTCCAGGAGGTGATACGCAGTATTTT.

The CDR3 loop reads CASSPRPFGAGEETQYF. DNA for the CDR3: TGCGCCAGCAGCCCCAGGCCGTTTGGGGCAGGGGAAGAGACCCAGTACTTC. This rearrangement joins TRBV4-1 to TRBJ2-5, with D tentatively TRBD1 (6 bases). Looked up from germline, CDR1 is MGHRA and CDR2 is YSYEKL. The CDR3 loop spans 17 amino acids. Trimming cost V 4 bases and J 3 bases, with 21 bases left between them.

The V gene is TRBV14, the J gene TRBJ2-7, with D possibly TRBD2 on 6 matching bases. The CDR3 consists of 15 residues. Looked up from germline, CDR1 is SGHDN and CDR2 is FVKESK. The V end was cut by 2 bases, the J end by 3 bases, with 14 bases between. The CDR3 DNA sequence: TGTGCCAGCAGCCAACTTCCGGGAGAGGTCTACGAGCAGTACTTC. Amino acids: CASSQLPGEVYEQYF.